This is a list of T cell receptor beta chains from one sample in a study of T cells in Graves' hyperthyroidism and ophthalmopathy. MiXCR, applied by TCRdb to the multiplex PCR reads, yields one record per CDR3 protein. The sample has approximately 400,000 distinct CDR3 sequences; roughly 25% are singletons. The sequenced material came from blood. Receptors were obtained from a man in his fifties with Graves' hyperthyroidism. Both conserved end residues are part of each CDR3. A D gene is named only where the DNA matches it firmly. The size entry is marked missing in some rows and otherwise reads once, few, many or a size class.

>NA|TRBD2|TRBV5-1|TRBJ2-3
CATRGSGRGRTTDTQYF
TGTGCCACTCGAGGTAGCGGGAGAGGGAGAACCACAGATACGCAGTATTTT
>NA|TRBD2|TRBV20-1|TRBJ2-3
CSATPTSGNLDTQYF
TGCAGTGCTACCCCCACTAGCGGGAATCTAGATACGCAGTATTTT
>many|NA|TRBV27|TRBJ2-2
CASSLSGLRANTGELFF
TGTGCCAGCAGTTTGTCAGGCTTAAGGGCGAACACCGGGGAGCTGTTTTTT
>NA|NA|TRBV20-1|TRBJ2-5
CSARDGRAFETQYF
TGCAGTGCTAGAGATGGAAGAGCGTTCGAGACCCAGTACTTC
>few|NA|TRBV10-3|TRBJ2-3
CAISAKTDTQYF
TGTGCCATCAGTGCAAAGACAGATACGCAGTATTTT
>NA|NA|TRBV5-1|TRBJ2-2
CASSPHTGELFF
TGCGCCAGCAGCCCCCACACCGGGGAGCTGTTTTTT
>NA|TRBD2|TRBV7-6|TRBJ2-1
CASTGAGGYNEQFF
TGTGCCAGTACGGGGGCGGGAGGTTACAATGAGCAGTTCTTC
>NA|TRBD2|TRBV2|TRBJ2-3
CASRVAGGPDTQYF
TGTGCCAGCAGGGTAGCGGGAGGGCCAGATACGCAGTATTTT
>few|TRBD1|TRBV12-3/TRBV12-4|TRBJ1-4
CASSSSQGGNEKLFF
TGTGCCAGCAGTTCTTCACAGGGGGGGAATGAAAAACTGTTTTTT
>NA|TRBD1|TRBV6-1|TRBJ1-3
CASNLGARGPGNTIYF
TGTGCCAGCAATTTAGGGGCCAGGGGGCCCGGAAACACCATATATTTT
>few|NA|TRBV10-2|TRBJ1-3
CASGLGENTIYF
TGCGCCAGCGGTCTAGGAGAAAACACCATATATTTT
>NA|TRBD2|TRBV7-6|TRBJ2-1
CASSLARPSGKYNEQFF
TGTGCCAGCAGCTTAGCGAGACCTAGCGGGAAATACAATGAGCAGTTCTTC
>NA|TRBD1|TRBV7-9|TRBJ2-2
CASSPGQENTGELFF
TGTGCCAGCAGCCCGGGACAGGAGAACACCGGGGAGCTGTTTTTT
>many|TRBD1|TRBV24-1|TRBJ1-1
CATSDNDRGAFF
TGTGCCACCAGTGACAACGACAGGGGAGCTTTCTTT
>NA|NA|TRBV10-2|TRBJ2-7
CASSESGVGYEQYF
TGCGCCAGCAGTGAGTCGGGGGTTGGCTACGAGCAGTACTTC
>few|NA|TRBV24-1|TRBJ1-5
CATSETGGRQPQHF
TGTGCCACCAGTGAAACAGGAGGCCGCCAGCCCCAGCATTTT
>few|NA|TRBV12-3/TRBV12-4|TRBJ2-7
CASSLRRDEQYF
TGTGCCAGCAGTTTAAGGCGCGACGAGCAGTACTTC
>many|TRBD2|TRBV20-1|TRBJ2-1
CSARELTSGTEQFF
TGCAGTGCTAGAGAGCTAACTAGCGGTACTGAGCAGTTCTTC
>many|NA|TRBV12-3/TRBV12-4|TRBJ1-1
CASNTKQWGNTEAFF
TGTGCCAGCAACACTAAACAGTGGGGTAACACTGAAGCTTTCTTT
>NA|NA|TRBV7-9|TRBJ1-5
CASSFEGSNQPQHF
TGTGCCAGCAGCTTCGAGGGTAGCAATCAGCCCCAGCATTTT
>NA|NA|TRBV6-1|TRBJ2-6
CASRFQTREAGANVLTF
TGTGCCAGCAGATTCCAGACCCGCGAGGCTGGGGCCAACGTCCTGACTTTC
>once|TRBD1|TRBV28|TRBJ1-2
CASSLHGTGVGYTF
TGTGCCAGCAGTTTACACGGGACAGGGGTTGGCTACACCTTC
>few|NA|TRBV4-2|TRBJ2-7
CASSQGGGGPTYEQYF
TGTGCCAGCAGCCAAGGAGGCGGCGGACCTACCTACGAGCAGTACTTC
>many|NA|TRBV12-3/TRBV12-4|TRBJ2-7
CASSFSGYEQYF
TGTGCCAGCAGTTTCTCGGGCTACGAGCAGTACTTC
>NA|NA|TRBV2|TRBJ1-6
CASSDGGRNSPLHF
TGTGCCAGCAGTGACGGGGGCAGGAATTCACCCCTCCACTTT
>NA|TRBD2|TRBV9|TRBJ2-1
CASSDSGRGLYEQFF
TGTGCCAGCAGCGATAGCGGGAGGGGATTGTATGAGCAGTTCTTC
>many|NA|TRBV11-2|TRBJ2-1
CASSLSQEQFF
TGTGCCAGCAGCTTATCCCAGGAGCAGTTCTTC
>many|NA|TRBV2|TRBJ2-1
CASSHPPRTTLGNEQFF
TGTGCCAGCAGTCACCCACCCCGGACGACCTTAGGCAATGAGCAGTTCTTC
>few|NA|TRBV2|TRBJ2-7
CASNVADTQYF
TGTGCCAGCAACGTCGCGGACACGCAGTACTTC
>many|NA|TRBV2|TRBJ2-7
CASSDSRRGDEQYF
TGTGCCAGCAGTGATTCCAGGAGAGGCGACGAGCAGTACTTC
>many|TRBD2|TRBV7-8|TRBJ2-7
CASSTLGLAGDDDEQYF
TGTGCCAGCAGCACGCTGGGACTAGCGGGAGACGACGACGAGCAGTACTTC
>NA|NA|TRBV6-1|TRBJ1-6
CASSERRSSYNSPLHF
TGTGCCAGCAGTGAAAGGCGGAGCTCCTATAATTCACCCCTCCACTTT
>many|TRBD2|TRBV10-3|TRBJ2-3
CAISELAGVDTQYF
TGTGCCATCAGTGAACTAGCGGGAGTAGATACGCAGTATTTT
>many|TRBD1|TRBV27|TRBJ2-1
CASRGLGTGDYNEQFF
TGTGCCAGCAGGGGACTCGGGACAGGGGACTACAATGAGCAGTTCTTC
>many|NA|TRBV5-1|TRBJ2-3
CASRSGSRDTQYF
TGCGCCAGCAGGTCAGGGAGCAGAGATACGCAGTATTTT
>few|NA|TRBV2|TRBJ1-5
CASSDRTTNQPQHF
TGTGCCAGCAGTGACAGGACTACCAATCAGCCCCAGCATTTT
>many|NA|TRBV6-5|TRBJ2-7
CASSYQGTAGYEQYF
TGTGCCAGCAGTTACCAGGGGACAGCGGGTTACGAGCAGTACTTC
>NA|NA|TRBV11-2|TRBJ1-1
CASSLVEHKAFF
TGTGCCAGCAGCTTAGTTGAACATAAAGCTTTCTTT
>few|NA|TRBV24-1|TRBJ2-1
CATSDYRDDQFF
TGTGCCACCAGTGACTACCGGGACGATCAGTTCTTC
>NA|NA|TRBV6-1|TRBJ1-2
CASIGGGYGYTF
TGTGCCAGCATTGGGGGAGGCTATGGCTACACCTTC
>few|NA|TRBV6-1|TRBJ2-2
CASRSTGKQGTGELFF
TGTGCCAGCAGGAGTACCGGGAAGCAAGGAACCGGGGAGCTGTTTTTT
>many|NA|TRBV12-3/TRBV12-4|TRBJ2-3
CASSPWGEGDTQYF
TGTGCCAGCAGCCCCTGGGGAGAAGGAGATACGCAGTATTTT
>NA|NA|TRBV24-1|TRBJ2-5
CATSDFGTGNQETQYF
TGTGCCACCAGTGATTTTGGTACGGGCAACCAAGAGACCCAGTACTTC
>NA|TRBD2|TRBV9|TRBJ2-7
CASSPGGTSGRDEQYF
TGTGCCAGCAGCCCTGGGGGGACTAGCGGGAGAGACGAGCAGTACTTC
>few|NA|TRBV30|TRBJ1-5
CAWSVKGTNQPQHF
TGTGCCTGGAGTGTGAAGGGAACCAATCAGCCCCAGCATTTT
>many|NA|TRBV3-1|TRBJ2-5
CASSQLRDQETQYF
TGTGCCAGCAGCCAACTGCGGGACCAAGAGACCCAGTACTTC
>NA|NA|TRBV5-1|TRBJ2-5
CASRPTTESPGQTQYF
TGCGCCAGCAGGCCAACGACGGAAAGCCCCGGCCAGACCCAGTACTTC
>NA|NA|TRBV14|TRBJ2-1
CASSQVGLQFF
TGTGCCAGCAGCCAAGTGGGACTTCAGTTCTTC